A single sample gave rise to the 8 T cell receptor beta chains below, sequenced in a study of shared clonotypes between healthy human individuals. Profiling relied on immunoSEQ multiplex PCR, and the TCRdb table lists in-frame clones only, not all of them. The data contain about 2.4 million clones, 93% of them seen just once; the ten biggest clones take up 0.36%. The material sequenced was naive CD4+ T cells from PBMCs. Subset here: CD45RA+ positively selected. These receptor sequences come from a young man in good health. Some clones in this sample may be carry-over from other donors' samples.

V and J are TRBV6-1 and TRBJ2-7, with D uncertain. Germline V lookup: CDR1 MNHNS, CDR2 SASEGT. With 7 bases removed from V and 2 bases from J, the gap between germline ends came to 15 bases. This CDR3 contains 14 residues. The CDR3 loop reads CASTPKVHTYEQYF. CDR3 DNA sequence: TGTGCCAGCACCCCCAAGGTACATACCTACGAGCAGTACTTC.

Concerning this clone itself: Other DNA sequences of this sample code for an identical CDR3. This chain connects TRBV7-3 to TRBJ2-2; D gene uncertain. Trimming cost V 2 bases and J 0 bases, with 4 bases left between them. The CDR3 is 14 amino acids. The germline CDR1 and CDR2 sequences are SGHTA and FQGTGA. DNA for the CDR3: TGTGCCAGCAGCTTAGTACCGAACACCGGGGAGCTGTTTTTT. Translating it yields CASSLVPNTGELFF.

V gene TRBV7-2 combines with J gene TRBJ2-7; TRBD2 agrees at 15 bases. The CDR3 runs to 18 residues. J lost 1 base, V lost 1 base, and 5 bases had no gene match. Germline CDR1 SGHTA, CDR2 FQGNSA. The chain's CDR3 is CASSLVRTSGRVSYEQYF. CDR3 nucleotides: TGTGCCAGCAGCTTAGTCCGGACTAGCGGGAGGGTGTCCTACGAGCAGTACTTC.

V and J are TRBV30 and TRBJ1-5; TRBD1 matches 8 bases. J was trimmed by 15 bases and V by 5 bases; bases with no gene match: 15. The CDR3 is made up of 13 amino acids. Germline CDR1 is GTSNPN and CDR2 is SVGIG (reference sequence). Here the CDR3 DNA reads TGTGCCTGGGAGACAGGGGACGGCGGCGGTCGGCATTTT. Amino acid sequence: CAWETGDGGGRHF.

This chain connects TRBV6-5 to TRBJ1-2; TRBD1 matches at 7 bases. After removal of 4 bases from V and 4 bases from J, the junction contained 3 bases not matched to a gene. From germline, CDR1 is MNHEY and CDR2 SVGAGI. The CDR3 has 13 amino acids. CDR3 DNA: TGTGCCAGCAGTTCCGACAGGGTCTATGGCTACACCTTC. This encodes CASSSDRVYGYTF.

The V and J genes are TRBV11-3 and TRBJ2-1; 8 bases map to TRBD2. Germline CDR1 and CDR2: SGHNT and YENEEA. J was trimmed by 3 bases and V by 1 base; bases with no gene match: 2. The CDR3 covers 15 residues. The CDR3 is CASSLAAGGYNEQFF. The CDR3 nucleotides are TGTGCCAGCAGCTTAGCGGCGGGAGGCTACAATGAGCAGTTCTTC.

The chain combines TRBV7-8 with TRBJ1-2; TRBD1 might be the D (5 bases). The CDR3 sequence is 15 residues long. V was trimmed by 5 bases and J by 0 bases, leaving 13 bases between them. Germline V gives CDR1 SGHVS, CDR2 FQNEAQ. CDR3: CASSPGLTANYGYTF. The CDR3 nucleotides are TGTGCCAGCAGCCCGGGACTGACAGCTAACTATGGCTACACCTTC.

The V call is TRBV6-5, the J call TRBJ1-1, with D possibly TRBD1 on 5 matching bases. Deletions cut 8 bases from V and 4 bases from J, with 20 bases between. Germline V gene lookup returns CDR1 MNHEY and CDR2 SVGAGI. The CDR3 runs to 15 residues. This CDR3 is CASVSGGGGTTEAFF. CDR3 DNA: TGTGCCAGCGTATCCGGGGGGGGAGGTACCACTGAAGCTTTCTTT.